This T cell receptor beta chain was sequenced for a study of T-cell reconstitution after alpha-beta-depleted transplantation in children. Preparing the TCRbeta library involved the use of unique molecular identifiers. TCRdb re-called the PCR reads with MiXCR, one entry per CDR3 protein. The sample lists a few hundred thousand distinct CDR3 sequences; 20% to 30% were seen once. There are a few counts of this clonotype. Trimming left V 3 bases short and J 4 bases short, with 5 bases between. CDR3 length: 11 residues. Per the germline V gene, CDR1 is DFQATT and CDR2 is SNEGSKA (reference sequence). Here the sequenced sample was PBMCs, mostly from graft donor cells, taken 360 days after TCRalphabeta/CD19-depleted stem cell transplant. The chain recombines TRBV20-1 with TRBJ2-3; D is undetermined. The sequence derives from a female patient under 10 years old who had a stem cell transplant for congenital amegakaryocytic thrombocytopenia, so the T cells may come from the graft donor. Here the CDR3 reads CSASGADTQYF. CDR3 bases: TGCAGTGCTAGTGGTGCAGATACGCAGTATTTT.